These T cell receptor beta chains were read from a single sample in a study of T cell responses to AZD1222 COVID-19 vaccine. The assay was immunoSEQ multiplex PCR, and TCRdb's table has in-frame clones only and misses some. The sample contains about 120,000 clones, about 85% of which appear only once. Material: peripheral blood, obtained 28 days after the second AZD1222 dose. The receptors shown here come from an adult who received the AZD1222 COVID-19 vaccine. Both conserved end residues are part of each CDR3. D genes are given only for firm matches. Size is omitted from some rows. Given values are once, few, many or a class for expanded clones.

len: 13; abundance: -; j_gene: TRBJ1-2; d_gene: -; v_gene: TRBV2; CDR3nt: TGTGCCGGCACGTCCTCCTCGGTCTATGGCTACACCTTC; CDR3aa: CAGTSSSVYGYTF
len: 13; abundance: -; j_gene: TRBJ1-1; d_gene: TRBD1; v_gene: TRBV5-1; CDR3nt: TGCGCCAGCAGACTCGACAGGGACACTGAAGCTTTCTTT; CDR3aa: CASRLDRDTEAFF
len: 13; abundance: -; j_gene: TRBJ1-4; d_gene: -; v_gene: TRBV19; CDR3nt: TGTGCCAGTAGTATCTTGGTGGGCGAAAAACTGTTTTTT; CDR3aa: CASSILVGEKLFF
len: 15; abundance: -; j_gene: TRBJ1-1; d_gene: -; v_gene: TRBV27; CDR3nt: TGTGCCAGCAGGTACGTGGGCCTGATGAACACTGAAGCTTTCTTT; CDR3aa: CASRYVGLMNTEAFF
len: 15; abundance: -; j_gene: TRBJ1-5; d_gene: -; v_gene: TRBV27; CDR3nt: TGTGCCAGCAGTTTATATGGAGGGGGCAATCAGCCCCAGCATTTT; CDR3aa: CASSLYGGGNQPQHF
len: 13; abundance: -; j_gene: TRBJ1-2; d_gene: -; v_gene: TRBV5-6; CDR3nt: TGTGCCAGCAGCAGTTCAGGCCCATATGGCTACACCTTC; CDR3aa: CASSSSGPYGYTF
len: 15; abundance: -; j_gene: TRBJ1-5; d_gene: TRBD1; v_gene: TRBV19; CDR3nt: TGTGCCAGTAGTAGCGGACAGGGGGGGAATCAGCCCCAGCATTTT; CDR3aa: CASSSGQGGNQPQHF
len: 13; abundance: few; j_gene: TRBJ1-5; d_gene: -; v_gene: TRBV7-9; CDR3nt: TGTGCCAGCAGCGGGGCAGCAAATCAGCCCCAGCATTTT; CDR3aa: CASSGAANQPQHF
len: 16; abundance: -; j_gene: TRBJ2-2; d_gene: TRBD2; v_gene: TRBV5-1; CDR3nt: TGCGCCAGCAGCCTGACTAGCGGGGGGTACACCGGGGAGCTGTTTTTT; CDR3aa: CASSLTSGGYTGELFF
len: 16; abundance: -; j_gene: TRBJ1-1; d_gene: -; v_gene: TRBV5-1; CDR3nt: TGCGCCAGCAGCCCTCTAGGACGGGCCATGAACACTGAAGCTTTCTTT; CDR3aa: CASSPLGRAMNTEAFF
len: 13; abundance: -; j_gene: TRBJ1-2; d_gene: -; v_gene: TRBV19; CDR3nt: TGTGCCAGTAGTACCCCCCAAATGATAGGCTACACCTTC; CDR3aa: CASSTPQMIGYTF
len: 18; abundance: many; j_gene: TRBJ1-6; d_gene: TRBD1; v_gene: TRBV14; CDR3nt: TGTGCCAGCAGCCAAGATGGACAGGGGGCAACGGGTAATTCACCCCTCCACTTT; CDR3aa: CASSQDGQGATGNSPLHF
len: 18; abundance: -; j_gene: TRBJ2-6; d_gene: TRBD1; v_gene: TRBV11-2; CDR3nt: TGTGCCAGCAGCACCTTCGGGACAGGGGTTTCTGGGGCCAACGTCCTGACTTTC; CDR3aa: CASSTFGTGVSGANVLTF
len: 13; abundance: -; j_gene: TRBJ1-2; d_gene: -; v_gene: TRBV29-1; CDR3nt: TGCAGCGTTGCCGGAGCAGCTAACTATGGCTACACCTTC; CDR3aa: CSVAGAANYGYTF
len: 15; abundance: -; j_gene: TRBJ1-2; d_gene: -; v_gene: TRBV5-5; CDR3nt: TGTGCCAGCAGCGCCACAGGAGCCACTAACTATGGCTACACCTTC; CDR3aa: CASSATGATNYGYTF
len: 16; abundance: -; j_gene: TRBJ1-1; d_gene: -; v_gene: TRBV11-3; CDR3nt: TGTGCCAGCAGCTTATCGTATGGGGACCTGACTCCTGAAGCTTTCTTT; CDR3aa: CASSLSYGDLTPEAFF
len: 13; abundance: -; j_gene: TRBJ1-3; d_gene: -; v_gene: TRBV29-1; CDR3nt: TGCAGCGTTGATGGGGGAGCAGGAAACACCATATATTTT; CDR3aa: CSVDGGAGNTIYF
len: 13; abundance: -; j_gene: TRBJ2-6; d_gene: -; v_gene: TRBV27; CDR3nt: TGTGCCAGCCGTACGGCTGGGGCCAACGTCCTGACTTTC; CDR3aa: CASRTAGANVLTF
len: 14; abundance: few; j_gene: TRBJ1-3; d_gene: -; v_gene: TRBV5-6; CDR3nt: TGTGCCAGCAGCTACCGGGGCCGAGTAAACACCATATATTTT; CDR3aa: CASSYRGRVNTIYF
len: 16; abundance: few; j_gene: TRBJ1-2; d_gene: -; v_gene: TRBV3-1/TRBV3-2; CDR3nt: TGTGCCAGCAGCAACGCACCTTTACAGGGATTCTATGGCTACACCTTC; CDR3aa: CASSNAPLQGFYGYTF
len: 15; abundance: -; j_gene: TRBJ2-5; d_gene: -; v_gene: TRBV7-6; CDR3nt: TGTGCCAGCAGCTTAGAAGGGTACCTCCAAGAGACCCAGTACTTC; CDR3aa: CASSLEGYLQETQYF
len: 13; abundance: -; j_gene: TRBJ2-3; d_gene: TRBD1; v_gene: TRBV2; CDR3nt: TGTGCCAGCAAGGGACAGGGGCCAGATACGCAGTATTTT; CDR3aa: CASKGQGPDTQYF
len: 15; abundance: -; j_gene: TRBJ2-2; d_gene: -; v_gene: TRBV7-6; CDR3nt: TGTGCCAGCAGCGAGCCGGGACAAGGCGAGGGGGAGCTGTTTTTT; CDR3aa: CASSEPGQGEGELFF
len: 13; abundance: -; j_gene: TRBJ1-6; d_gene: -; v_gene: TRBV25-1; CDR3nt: TGTGCCAGCAGAGTCAGTGAGCGGTCACCCCTCCACTTT; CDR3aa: CASRVSERSPLHF
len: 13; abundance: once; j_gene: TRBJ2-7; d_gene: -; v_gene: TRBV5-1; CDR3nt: TGCGCCAGCAGCTTGGTTGATACCTACGAGCAGTACTTC; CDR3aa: CASSLVDTYEQYF
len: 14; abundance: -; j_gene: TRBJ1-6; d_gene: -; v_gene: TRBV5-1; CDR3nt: TGCGCCAGCAGCTTGGAGGGCAGCGTTTCACCCCTCCACTTT; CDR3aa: CASSLEGSVSPLHF
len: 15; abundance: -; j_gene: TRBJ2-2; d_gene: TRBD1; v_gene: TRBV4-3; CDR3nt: TGCGCCAGCAGCCCGAGGACAGGAAACACCGGGGAGCTGTTTTTT; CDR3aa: CASSPRTGNTGELFF
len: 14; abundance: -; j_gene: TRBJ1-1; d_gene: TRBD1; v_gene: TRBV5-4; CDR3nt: TGTGCCAGCAGCTTGGCCCGGGGACAGGGGCCCGCTTTCTTT; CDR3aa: CASSLARGQGPAFF
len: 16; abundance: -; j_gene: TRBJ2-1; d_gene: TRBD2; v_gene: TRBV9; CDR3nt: TGTGCCAGCAGCGTAGGCGGGGGGGCCTCCTACAATGAGCAGTTCTTC; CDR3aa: CASSVGGGASYNEQFF